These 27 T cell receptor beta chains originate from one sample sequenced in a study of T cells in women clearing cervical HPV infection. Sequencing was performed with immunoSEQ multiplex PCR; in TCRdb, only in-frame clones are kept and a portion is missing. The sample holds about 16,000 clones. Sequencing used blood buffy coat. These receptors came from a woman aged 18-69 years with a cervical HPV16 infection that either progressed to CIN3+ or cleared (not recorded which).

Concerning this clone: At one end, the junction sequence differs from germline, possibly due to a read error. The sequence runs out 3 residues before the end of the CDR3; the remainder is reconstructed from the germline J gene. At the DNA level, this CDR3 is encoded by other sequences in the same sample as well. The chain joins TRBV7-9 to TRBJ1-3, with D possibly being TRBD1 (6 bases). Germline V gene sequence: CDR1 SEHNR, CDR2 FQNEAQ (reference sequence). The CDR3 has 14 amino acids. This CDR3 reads CASSQRDTGNTIYF. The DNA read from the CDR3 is TGTGCCAGCAGTCAGAGGGACACTGGAAACACA.

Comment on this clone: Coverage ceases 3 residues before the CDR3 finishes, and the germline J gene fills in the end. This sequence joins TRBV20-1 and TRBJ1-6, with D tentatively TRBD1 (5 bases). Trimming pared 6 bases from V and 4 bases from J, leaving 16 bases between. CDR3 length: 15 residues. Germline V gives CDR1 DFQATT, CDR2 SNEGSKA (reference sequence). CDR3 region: CSAQGPGPYNSPLHF. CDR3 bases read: TGCAGTGCCCAAGGGCCAGGGCCTTATAATTCACCC.

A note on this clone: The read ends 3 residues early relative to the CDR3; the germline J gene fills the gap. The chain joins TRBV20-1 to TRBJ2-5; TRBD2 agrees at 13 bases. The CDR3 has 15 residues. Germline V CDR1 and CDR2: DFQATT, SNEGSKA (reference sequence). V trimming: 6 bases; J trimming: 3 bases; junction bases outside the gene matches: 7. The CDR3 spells CSAVGTSGVKETQYF. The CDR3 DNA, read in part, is TGCAGTGCGGTTGGGACTAGCGGGGTAAAAGAGACC.

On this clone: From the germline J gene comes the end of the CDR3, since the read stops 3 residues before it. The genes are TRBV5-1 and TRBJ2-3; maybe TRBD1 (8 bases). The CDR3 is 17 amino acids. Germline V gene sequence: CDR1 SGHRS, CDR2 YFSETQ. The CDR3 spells CASSLKRLAGGYLAQYF. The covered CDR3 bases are TGCGCCAGCAGCTTAAAAAGACTAGCAGGGGGCTATCTAGCG.

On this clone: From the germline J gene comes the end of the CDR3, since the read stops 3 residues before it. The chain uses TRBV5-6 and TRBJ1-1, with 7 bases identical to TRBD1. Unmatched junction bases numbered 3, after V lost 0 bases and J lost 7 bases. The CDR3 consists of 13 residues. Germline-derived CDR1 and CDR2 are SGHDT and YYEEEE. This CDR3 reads CASSLGTGNEAFF. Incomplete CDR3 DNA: TGTGCCAGCAGCTTGGGGACAGGAAATGAA.

CDR3 amino acids: CASSEGRTSAYNEQFF. The part of the CDR3 DNA that was read is TGTGCCAGCAGTGAAGGCAGGACTAGTGCCTACAATGAG. This sequence joins TRBV6-1 and TRBJ2-1; 7 bases are a match to TRBD2. The read is 3 residues too short to cover the CDR3 end, so that end is filled in from the germline J gene. The length of the CDR3 is 16 residues. Germline V lookup: CDR1 MNHNS, CDR2 SASEGT. J gave up 2 bases and V 1 base, and 5 bases lay outside the gene matches.

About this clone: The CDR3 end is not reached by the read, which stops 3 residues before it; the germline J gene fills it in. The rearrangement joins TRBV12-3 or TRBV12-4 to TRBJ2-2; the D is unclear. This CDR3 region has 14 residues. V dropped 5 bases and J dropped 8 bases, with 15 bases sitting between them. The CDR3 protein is CASSPDLSRGELFF. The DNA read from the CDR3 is TGTGCCAGCAGTCCCGATCTGTCTAGGGGGGAG.

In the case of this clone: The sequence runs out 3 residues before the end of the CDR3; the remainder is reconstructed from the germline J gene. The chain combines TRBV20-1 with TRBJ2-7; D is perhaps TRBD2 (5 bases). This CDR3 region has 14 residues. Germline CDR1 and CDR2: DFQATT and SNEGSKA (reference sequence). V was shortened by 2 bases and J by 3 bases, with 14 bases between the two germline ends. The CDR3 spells CSARYGLSFYEQYF. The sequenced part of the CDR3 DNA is TGCAGTGCTAGATATGGACTGTCCTTCTACGAG.

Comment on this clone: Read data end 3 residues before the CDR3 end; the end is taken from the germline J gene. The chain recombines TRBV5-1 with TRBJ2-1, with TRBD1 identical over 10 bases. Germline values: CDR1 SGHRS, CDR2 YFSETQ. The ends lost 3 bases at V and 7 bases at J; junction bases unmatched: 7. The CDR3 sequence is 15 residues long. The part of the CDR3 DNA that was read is TGCGCCAGCAGCTGGCGACAGGGGGCTATAAATGAG. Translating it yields CASSWRQGAINE. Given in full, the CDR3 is CASSWRQGAINEQFF.

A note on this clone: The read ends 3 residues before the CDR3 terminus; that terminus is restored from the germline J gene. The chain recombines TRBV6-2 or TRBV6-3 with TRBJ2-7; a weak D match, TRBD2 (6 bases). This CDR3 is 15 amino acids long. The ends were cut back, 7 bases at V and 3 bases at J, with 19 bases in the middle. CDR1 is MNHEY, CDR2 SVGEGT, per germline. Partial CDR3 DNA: TGTGCCAGCACCTTTTCCCGGGGGAGATACTACGAG. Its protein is CASTFSRGRYYE. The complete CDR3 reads CASTFSRGRYYEQYF.

Here the CDR3 reads CASSSGQGAIYEQYF. The part of the CDR3 DNA that was read is TGCGCCAGCAGCTCGGGACAGGGGGCCATCTACGAG. V gene TRBV5-1 combines with J gene TRBJ2-7; 12 bases are shared with TRBD1. The read comes to an end 3 residues before the CDR3 does, leaving the germline J gene to fill in the end. This CDR3 is built from 15 residues. V gave up 3 bases and J gave up 3 bases; unmatched junction bases: 4. CDR1 and CDR2 from the germline V gene are SGHRS and YFSETQ.

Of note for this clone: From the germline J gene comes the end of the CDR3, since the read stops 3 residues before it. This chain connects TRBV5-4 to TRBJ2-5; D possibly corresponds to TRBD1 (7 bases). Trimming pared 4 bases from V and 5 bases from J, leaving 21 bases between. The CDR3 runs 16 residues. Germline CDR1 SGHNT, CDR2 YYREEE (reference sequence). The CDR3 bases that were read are TGTGCCAGCAGCATTGGGCGGGACAGAGAAAGGGAGACC. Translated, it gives CASSIGRDRERET. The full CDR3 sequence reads CASSIGRDRERETQYF.

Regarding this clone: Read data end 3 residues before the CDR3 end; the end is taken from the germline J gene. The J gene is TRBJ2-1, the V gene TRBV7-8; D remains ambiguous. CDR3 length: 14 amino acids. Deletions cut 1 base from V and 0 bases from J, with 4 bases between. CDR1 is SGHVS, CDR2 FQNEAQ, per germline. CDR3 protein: CASSLEGSYNEQFF. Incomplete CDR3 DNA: TGTGCCAGCAGCTTAGAAGGCTCCTACAATGAG.

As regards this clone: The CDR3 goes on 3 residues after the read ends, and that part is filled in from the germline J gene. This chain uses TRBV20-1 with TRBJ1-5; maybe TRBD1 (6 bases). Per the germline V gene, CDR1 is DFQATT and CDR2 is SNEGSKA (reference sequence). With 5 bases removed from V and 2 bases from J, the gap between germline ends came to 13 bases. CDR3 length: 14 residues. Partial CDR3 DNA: TGCAGTGCTCACAGGGTTTCGGGCAATCAGCCC. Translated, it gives CSAHRVSGNQP. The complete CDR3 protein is CSAHRVSGNQPQHF.

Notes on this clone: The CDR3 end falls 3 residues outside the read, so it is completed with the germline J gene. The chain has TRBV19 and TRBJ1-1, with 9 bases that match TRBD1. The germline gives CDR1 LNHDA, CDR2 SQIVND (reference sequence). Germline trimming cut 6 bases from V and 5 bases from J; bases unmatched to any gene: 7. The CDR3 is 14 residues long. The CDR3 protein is CASSRTGARTEAFF. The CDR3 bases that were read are TGTGCCAGTAGCCGGACAGGGGCAAGAACTGAA.

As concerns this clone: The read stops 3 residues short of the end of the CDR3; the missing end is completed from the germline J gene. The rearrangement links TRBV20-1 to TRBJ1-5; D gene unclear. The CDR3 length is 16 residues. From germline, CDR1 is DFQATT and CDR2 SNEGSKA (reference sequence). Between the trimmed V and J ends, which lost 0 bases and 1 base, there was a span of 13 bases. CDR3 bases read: TGCAGTGCTAGAGATCGCCGGGGTTCGAGCAATCAGCCC. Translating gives CSARDRRGSSNQP. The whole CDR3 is CSARDRRGSSNQPQHF.

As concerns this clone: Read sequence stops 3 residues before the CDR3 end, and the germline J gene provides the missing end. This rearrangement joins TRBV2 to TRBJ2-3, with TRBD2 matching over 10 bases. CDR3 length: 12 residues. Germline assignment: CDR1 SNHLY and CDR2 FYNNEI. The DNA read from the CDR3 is TGTGCCAGCAGGAGACTAGCGGGCTCG. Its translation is CASRRLAGS. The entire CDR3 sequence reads CASRRLAGSQYF.

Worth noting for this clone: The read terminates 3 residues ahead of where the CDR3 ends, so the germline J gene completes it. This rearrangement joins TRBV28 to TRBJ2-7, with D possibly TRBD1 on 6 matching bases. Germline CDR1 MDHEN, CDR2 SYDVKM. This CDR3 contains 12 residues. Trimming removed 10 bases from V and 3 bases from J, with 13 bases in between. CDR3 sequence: CATGDTYYEQYF. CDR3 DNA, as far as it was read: TGTGCCACTGGGGACACCTACTACGAG.

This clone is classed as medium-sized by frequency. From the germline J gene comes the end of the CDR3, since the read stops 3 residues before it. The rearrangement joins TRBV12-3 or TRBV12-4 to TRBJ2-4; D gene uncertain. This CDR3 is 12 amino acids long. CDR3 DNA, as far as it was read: TGTGCCAGCAGTTCTGCTAACTATGGT. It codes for CASSSANYG. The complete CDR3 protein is CASSSANYGQYF.

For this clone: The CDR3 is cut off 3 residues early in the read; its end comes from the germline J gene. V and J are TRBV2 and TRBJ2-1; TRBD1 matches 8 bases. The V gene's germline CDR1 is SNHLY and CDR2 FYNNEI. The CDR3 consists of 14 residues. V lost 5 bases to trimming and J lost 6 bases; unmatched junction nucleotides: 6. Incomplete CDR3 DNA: TGTGCCAGCAGTCCCAGGACAGGGCGCAATGAG. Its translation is CASSPRTGRNE. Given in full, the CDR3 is CASSPRTGRNEQFF. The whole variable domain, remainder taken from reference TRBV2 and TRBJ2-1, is EPEVTQTPSHQVTQMGQEVILRCVPISNHLYFYWYRQILGQKVEFLVSFYNNEISEKSEIFDDQFSVERPDGSNFTLKIRSTKLEDSAMYFCASSPRTGRNEQFFGPGTRLTVL.

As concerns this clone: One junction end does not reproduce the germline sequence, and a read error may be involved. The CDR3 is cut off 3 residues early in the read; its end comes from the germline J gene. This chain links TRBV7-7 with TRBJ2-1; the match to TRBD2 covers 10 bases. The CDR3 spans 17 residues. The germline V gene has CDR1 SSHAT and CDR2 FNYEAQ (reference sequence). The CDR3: CASSPVRAGGLGNEQFF. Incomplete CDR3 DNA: TGTGCTAGCAGCCCGGTTAGAGCGGGAGGGCTCGGGAATGAG.

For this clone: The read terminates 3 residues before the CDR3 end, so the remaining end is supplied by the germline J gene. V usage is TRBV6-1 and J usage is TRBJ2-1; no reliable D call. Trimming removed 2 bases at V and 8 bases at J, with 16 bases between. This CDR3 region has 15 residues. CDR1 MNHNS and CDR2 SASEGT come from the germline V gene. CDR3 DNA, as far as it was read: TGTGCCAGCAGTGAACCTCTCACTCAGCGCTATGAG. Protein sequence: CASSEPLTQRYE. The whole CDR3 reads CASSEPLTQRYEQFF.

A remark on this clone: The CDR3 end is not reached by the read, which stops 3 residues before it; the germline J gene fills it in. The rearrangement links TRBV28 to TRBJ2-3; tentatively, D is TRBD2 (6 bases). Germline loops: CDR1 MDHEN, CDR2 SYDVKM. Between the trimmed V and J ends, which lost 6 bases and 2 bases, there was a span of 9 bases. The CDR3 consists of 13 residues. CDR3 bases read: TGTGCCAGCAGGGAGGGTGTCACAGATACG. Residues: CASREGVTDT. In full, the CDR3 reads CASREGVTDTQYF.

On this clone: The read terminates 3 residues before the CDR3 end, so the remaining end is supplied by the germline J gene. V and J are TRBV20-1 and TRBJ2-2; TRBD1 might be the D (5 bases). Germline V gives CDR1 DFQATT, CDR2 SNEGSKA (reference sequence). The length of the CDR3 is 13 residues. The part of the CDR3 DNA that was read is TGCAGTGCTAGCGCCAGGGCTAATTCACCG. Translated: CSASARANSP. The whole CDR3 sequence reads CSASARANSPLFF.

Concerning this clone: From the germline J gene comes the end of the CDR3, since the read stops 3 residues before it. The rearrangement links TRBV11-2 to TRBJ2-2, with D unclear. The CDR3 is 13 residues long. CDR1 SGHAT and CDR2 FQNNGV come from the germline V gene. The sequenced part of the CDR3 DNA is TGTGCCAGCAGCTTCAGCGATAATTCACCG. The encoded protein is CASSFSDNSP. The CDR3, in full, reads CASSFSDNSPLFF.

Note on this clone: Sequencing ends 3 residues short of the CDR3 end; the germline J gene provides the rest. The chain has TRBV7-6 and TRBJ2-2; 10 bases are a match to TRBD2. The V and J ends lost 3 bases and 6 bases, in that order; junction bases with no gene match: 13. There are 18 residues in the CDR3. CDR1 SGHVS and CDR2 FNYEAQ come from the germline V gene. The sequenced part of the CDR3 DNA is TGTGCCAGCAGCTTCATACTAGCGGGGCCCAGTGGACCCGGGGAG. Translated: CASSFILAGPSGPGE. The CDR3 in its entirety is CASSFILAGPSGPGELFF.

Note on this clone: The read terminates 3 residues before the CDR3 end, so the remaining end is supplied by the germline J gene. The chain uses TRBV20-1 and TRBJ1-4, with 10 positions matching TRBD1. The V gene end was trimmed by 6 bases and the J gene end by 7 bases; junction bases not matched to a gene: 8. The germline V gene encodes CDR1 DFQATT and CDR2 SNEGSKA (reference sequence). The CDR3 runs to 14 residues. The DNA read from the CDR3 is TGCAGTGCCTGGGACAGGGGAGGGGGTGAAAAA. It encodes CSAWDRGGGEK. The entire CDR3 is CSAWDRGGGEKLFF.